These T cell receptor beta chains were read from a single sample in a study of regulatory T cells in long-lasting Graves disease. Each CDR3 protein gets one entry after TCRdb re-called the multiplex PCR reads with MiXCR. This sample yields 560,000 or so distinct CDR3 sequences, of which around 15% are seen a single time; around 12% belongs to the top ten. This sample also belongs to another study, concerning T cells in Graves' hyperthyroidism and ophthalmopathy.

The specimen was peripheral blood mononuclear cells (PBMCs), collected at new diagnosis, from a patient treated with antithyroid drugs. The receptors derive from a man between 18 and 29 years old with Graves disease. The CDR3 runs from the conserved cysteine through the conserved F or W. A D gene is named only where the DNA matches it firmly.

J: TRBJ2-2; V: TRBV20-1; D: TRBD2; CDR3: CSARIAGNTGELFF
J: TRBJ2-7; V: TRBV7-3; D: -; CDR3: CASSPTLSSEQYF
J: TRBJ2-3; V: TRBV27; D: -; CDR3: CASSSFLAGSTDTQYF
J: TRBJ2-3; V: TRBV28; D: -; CDR3: CASRVGDTQYF
J: TRBJ2-7; V: TRBV12-3/TRBV12-4; D: -; CDR3: CASSSASGRPYEQYF
J: TRBJ2-1; V: TRBV12-3/TRBV12-4; D: -; CDR3: CASRWGRVHNEQFF
J: TRBJ2-3; V: TRBV20-1; D: TRBD1; CDR3: CSPRDRGSGDTQYF
J: TRBJ2-3; V: TRBV24-1; D: -; CDR3: CATNDRSTDTQYF
J: TRBJ2-7; V: TRBV7-9; D: -; CDR3: CASSLGAGRGDEQYF
J: TRBJ2-2; V: TRBV27; D: TRBD1; CDR3: CASSLKVEGQGAVLELFF
J: TRBJ2-1; V: TRBV6-1; D: -; CDR3: CASRRGSGWSYNEQFF
J: TRBJ2-1; V: TRBV6-9; D: -; CDR3: CASSYSPGAYNEQFF
J: TRBJ2-1; V: TRBV2; D: -; CDR3: CASSVQLSNEQFF
J: TRBJ2-7; V: TRBV28; D: TRBD1; CDR3: CASSFRDRGPYEQYF
J: TRBJ2-1; V: TRBV12-3/TRBV12-4; D: -; CDR3: CASSLSRDTSKQFF
J: TRBJ2-3; V: TRBV7-2; D: -; CDR3: CASSLGLGLDTQYF
J: TRBJ2-7; V: TRBV30; D: -; CDR3: CAWSWRYEQYF
J: TRBJ1-1; V: TRBV19; D: -; CDR3: CASSIDPEGGGNTEAFF